This T cell receptor (beta chain) was found in a study of CD8 T cells in Susac syndrome. Study-level findings and limits: Repertoires of Susac syndrome CD4+ T cells lacked clonal expansion.

The V end lost 1 base, the J end lost 0 bases, and 7 bases lay between the germline ends. Germline V gene lookup returns CDR1 SQVTM and CDR2 ANQGSEA. This CDR3 is 13 amino acids long. About this clonotype: Its matching antigen is unknown.

All included Susac syndrome patients satisfied recently defined diagnostic criteria for definite or probable disease. Negative isolation was used for CD8+ and CD4+ T cells and FACS enrichment for TEMRA cells. When the RNA was reverse transcribed, random hexamers were used with an input of about 0.45 to 1 ug. Amplification of TCR beta CDR3 used immunoSEQ multiplex PCR across 54 Vbeta and 13 Jbeta. TCRdb recomputed calls from the immunoSEQ multiplex PCR reads with MiXCR, one row per CDR3 protein. Of about 140,000 distinct CDR3 sequences listed, roughly 95% are singletons. This sequence originates from a human donor with Susac syndrome. The sequencing sample was made of CD4+ T cells from PBMCs. The genes are TRBV29-1 and TRBJ2-7; no reliable D call. The CDR3 region has the DNA TGCAGCGTTGAAGTGGCTAGCTCCTACGAGCAGTACTTC. It yields the protein CSVEVASSYEQYF.